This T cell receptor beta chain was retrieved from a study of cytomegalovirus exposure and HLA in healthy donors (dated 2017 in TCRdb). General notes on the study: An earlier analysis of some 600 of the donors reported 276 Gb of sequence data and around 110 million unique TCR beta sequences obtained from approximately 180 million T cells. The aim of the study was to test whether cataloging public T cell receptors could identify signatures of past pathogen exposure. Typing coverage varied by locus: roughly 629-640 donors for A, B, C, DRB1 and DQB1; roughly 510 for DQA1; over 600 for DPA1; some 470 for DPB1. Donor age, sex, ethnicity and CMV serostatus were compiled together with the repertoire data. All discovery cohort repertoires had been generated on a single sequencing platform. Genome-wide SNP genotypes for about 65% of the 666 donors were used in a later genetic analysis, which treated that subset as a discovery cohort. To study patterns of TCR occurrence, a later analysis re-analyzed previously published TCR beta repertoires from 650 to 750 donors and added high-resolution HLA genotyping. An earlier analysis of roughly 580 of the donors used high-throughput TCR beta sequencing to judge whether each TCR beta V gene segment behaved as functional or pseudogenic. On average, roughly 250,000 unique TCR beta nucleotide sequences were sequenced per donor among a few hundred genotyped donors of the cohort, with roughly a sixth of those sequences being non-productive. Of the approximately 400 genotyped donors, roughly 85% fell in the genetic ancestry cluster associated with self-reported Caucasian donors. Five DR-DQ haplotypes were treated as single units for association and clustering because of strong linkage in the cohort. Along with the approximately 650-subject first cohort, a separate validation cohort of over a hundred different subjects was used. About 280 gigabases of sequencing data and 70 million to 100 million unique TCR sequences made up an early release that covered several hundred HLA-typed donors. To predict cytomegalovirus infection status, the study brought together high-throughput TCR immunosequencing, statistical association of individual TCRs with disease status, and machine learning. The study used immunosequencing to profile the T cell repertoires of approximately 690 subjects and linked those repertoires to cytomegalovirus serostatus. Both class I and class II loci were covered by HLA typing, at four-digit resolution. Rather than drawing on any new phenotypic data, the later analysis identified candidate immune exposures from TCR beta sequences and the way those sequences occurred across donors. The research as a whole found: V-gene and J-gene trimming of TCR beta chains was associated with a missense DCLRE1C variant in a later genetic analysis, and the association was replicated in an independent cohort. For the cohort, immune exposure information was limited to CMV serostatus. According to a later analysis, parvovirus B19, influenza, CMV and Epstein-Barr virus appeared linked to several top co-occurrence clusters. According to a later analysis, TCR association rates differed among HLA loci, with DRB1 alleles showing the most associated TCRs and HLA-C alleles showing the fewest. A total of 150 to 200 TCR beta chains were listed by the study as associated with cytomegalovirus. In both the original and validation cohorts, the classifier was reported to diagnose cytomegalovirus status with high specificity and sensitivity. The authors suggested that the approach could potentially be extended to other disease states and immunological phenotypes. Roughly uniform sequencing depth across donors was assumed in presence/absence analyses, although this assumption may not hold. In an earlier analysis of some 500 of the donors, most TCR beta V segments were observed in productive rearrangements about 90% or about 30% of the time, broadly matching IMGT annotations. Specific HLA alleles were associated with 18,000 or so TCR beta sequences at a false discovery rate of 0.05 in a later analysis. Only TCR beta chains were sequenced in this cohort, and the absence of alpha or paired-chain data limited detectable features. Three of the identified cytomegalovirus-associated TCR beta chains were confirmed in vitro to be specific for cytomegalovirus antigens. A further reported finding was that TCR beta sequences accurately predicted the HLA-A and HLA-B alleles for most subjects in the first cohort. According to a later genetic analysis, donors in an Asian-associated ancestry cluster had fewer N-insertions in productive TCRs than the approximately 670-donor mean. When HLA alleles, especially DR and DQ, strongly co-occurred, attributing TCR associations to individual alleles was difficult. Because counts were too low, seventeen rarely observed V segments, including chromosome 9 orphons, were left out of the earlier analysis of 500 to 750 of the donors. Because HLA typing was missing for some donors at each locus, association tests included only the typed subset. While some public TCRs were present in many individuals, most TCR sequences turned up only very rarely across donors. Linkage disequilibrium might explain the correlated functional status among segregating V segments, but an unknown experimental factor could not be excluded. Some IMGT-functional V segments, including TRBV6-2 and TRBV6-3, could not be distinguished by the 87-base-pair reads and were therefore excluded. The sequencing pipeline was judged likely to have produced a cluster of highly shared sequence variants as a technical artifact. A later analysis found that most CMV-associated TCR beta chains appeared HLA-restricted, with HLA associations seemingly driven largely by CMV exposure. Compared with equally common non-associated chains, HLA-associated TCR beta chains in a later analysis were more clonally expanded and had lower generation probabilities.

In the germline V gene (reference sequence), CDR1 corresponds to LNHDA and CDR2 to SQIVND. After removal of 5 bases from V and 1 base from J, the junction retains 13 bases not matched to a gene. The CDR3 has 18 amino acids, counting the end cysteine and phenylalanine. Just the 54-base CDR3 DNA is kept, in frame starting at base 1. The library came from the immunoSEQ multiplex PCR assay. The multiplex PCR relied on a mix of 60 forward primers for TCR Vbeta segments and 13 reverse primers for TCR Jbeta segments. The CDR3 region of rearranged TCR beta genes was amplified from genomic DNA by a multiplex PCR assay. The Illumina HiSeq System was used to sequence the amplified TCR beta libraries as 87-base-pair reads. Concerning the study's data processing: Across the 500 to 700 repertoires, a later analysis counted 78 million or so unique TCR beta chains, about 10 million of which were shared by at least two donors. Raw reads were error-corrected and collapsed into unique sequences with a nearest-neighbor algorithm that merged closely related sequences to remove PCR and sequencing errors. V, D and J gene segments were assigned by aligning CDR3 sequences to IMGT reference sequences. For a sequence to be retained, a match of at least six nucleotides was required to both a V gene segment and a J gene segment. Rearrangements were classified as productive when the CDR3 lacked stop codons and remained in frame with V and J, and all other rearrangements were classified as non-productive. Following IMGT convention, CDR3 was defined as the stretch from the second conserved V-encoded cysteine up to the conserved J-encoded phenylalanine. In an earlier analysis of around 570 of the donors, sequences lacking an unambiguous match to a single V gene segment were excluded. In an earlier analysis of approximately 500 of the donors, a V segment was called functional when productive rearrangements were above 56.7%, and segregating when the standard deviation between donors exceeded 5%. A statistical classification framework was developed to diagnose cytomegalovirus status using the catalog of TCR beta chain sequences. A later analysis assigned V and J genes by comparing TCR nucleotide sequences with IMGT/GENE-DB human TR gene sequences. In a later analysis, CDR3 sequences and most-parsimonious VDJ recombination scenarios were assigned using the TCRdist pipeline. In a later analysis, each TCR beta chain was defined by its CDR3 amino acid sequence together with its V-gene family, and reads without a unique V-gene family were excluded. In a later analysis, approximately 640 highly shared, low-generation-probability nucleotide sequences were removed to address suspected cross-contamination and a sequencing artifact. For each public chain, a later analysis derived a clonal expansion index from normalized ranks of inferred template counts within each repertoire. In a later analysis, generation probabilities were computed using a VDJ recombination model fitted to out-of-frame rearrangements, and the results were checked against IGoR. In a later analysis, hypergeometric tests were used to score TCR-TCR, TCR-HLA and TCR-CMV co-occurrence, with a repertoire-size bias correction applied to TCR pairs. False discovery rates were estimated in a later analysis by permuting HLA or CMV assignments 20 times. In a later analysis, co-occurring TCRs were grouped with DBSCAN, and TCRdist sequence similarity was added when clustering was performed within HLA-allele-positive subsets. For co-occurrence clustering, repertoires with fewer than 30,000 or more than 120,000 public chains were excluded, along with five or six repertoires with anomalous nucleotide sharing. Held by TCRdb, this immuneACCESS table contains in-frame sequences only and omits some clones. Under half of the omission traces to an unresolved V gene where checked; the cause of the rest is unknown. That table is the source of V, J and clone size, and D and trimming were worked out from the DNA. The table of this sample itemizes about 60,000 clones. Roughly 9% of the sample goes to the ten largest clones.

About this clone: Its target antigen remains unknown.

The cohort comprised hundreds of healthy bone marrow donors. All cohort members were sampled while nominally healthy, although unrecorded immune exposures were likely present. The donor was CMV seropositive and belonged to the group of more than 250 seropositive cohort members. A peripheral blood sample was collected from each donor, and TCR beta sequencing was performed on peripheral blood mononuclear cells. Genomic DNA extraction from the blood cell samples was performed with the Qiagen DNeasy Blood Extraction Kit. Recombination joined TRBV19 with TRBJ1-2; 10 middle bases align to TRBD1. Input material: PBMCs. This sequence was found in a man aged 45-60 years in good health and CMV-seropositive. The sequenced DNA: TGTGCCAGTAGTCTCACCGGGACAGGGGATTCATTTAACTATGGCTACACCTTC. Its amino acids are CASSLTGTGDSFNYGYTF.